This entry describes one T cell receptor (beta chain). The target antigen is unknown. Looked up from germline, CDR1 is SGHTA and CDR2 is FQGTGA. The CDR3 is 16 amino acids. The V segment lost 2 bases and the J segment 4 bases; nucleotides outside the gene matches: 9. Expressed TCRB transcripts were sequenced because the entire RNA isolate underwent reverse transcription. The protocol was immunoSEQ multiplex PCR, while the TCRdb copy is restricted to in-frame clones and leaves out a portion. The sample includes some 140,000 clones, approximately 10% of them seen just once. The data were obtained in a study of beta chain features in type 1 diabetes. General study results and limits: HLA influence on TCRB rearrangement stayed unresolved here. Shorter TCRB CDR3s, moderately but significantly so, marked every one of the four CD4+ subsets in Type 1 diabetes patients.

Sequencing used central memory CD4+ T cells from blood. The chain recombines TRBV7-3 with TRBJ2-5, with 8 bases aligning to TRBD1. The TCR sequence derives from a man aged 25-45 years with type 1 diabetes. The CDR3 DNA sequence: TGTGCCAGCAGCTTATCGGGGCAGGGGGCCCGAGAGACCCAGTACTTC. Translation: CASSLSGQGARETQYF. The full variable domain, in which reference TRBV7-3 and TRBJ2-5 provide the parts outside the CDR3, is GAGVSQTPSNKVTEKGKYVELRCDPISGHTALYWYRQSLGQGPEFLIYFQGTGAADDSGLPNDRFFAVRPEGSVSTLKIQRTERGDSAVYLCASSLSGQGARETQYFGPGTRLLVL.